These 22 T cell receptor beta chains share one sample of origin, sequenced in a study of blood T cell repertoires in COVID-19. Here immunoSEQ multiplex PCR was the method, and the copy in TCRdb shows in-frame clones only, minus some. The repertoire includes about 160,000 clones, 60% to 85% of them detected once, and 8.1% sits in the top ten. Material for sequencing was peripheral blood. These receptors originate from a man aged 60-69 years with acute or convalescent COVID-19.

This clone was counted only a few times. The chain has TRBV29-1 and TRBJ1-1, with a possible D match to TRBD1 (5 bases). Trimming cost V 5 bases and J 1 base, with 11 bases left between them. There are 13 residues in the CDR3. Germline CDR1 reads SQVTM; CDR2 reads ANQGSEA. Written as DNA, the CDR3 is TGCAGCGTTAGACAGCTCTCGAACACTGAAGCTTTCTTT. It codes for CSVRQLSNTEAFF.

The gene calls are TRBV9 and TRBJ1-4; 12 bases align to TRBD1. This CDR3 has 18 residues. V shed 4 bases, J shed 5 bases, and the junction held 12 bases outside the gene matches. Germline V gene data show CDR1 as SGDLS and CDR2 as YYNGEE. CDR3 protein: CASSPLGDRGRGNEKLFF. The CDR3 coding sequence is TGTGCCAGCAGCCCCCTCGGGGACAGGGGGCGCGGAAATGAAAAACTGTTTTTT.

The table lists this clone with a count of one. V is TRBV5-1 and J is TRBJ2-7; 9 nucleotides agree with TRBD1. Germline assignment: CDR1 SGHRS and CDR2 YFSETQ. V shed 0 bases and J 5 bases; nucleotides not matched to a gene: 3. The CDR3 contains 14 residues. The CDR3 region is CASSLGTGVNEQYF. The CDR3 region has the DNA TGCGCCAGCAGCTTGGGGACAGGGGTCAACGAGCAGTACTTC.

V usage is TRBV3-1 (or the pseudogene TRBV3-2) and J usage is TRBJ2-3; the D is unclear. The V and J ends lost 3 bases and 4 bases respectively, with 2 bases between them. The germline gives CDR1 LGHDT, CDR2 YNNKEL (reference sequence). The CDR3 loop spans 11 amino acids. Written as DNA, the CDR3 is TGTGCCAGCAGCCACTCAGATACGCAGTATTTT. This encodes CASSHSDTQYF.

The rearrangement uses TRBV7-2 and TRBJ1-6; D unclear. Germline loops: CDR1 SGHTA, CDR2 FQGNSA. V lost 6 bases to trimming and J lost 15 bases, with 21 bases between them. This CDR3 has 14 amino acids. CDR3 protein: CASSSVGGLLVLHF. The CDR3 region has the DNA TGTGCCAGCAGTTCTGTAGGAGGCCTTTTGGTCCTCCACTTT.

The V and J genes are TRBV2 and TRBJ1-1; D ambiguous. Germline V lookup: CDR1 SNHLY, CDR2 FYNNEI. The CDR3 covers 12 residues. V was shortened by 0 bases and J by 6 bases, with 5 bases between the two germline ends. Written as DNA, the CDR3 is TGTGCCAGCAGTGAAGCGAAGCCTGAAGCTTTCTTT. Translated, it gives CASSEAKPEAFF. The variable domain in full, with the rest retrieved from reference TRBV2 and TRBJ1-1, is EPEVTQTPSHQVTQMGQEVILRCVPISNHLYFYWYRQILGQKVEFLVSFYNNEISEKSEIFDDQFSVERPDGSNFTLKIRSTKLEDSAMYFCASSEAKPEAFFGQGTRLTVV.

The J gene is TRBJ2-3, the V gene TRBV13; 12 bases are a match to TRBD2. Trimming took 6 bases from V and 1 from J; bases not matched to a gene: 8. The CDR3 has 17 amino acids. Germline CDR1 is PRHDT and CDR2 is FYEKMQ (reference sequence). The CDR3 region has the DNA TGTGCCAGCAGTCATACAAGGACTAGCGGGGGCACAGATACGCAGTATTTT. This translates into CASSHTRTSGGTDTQYF.

The CDR3: CASSNRTGNTEAFF. Written as DNA, the CDR3 is TGTGCCAGCAGCAACCGAACAGGGAACACTGAAGCTTTCTTT. The chain links TRBV11-2 to TRBJ1-1; TRBD1 might be the D (5 bases). Germline V CDR1 and CDR2: SGHAT, FQNNGV. V lost 5 bases and J 1 base, leaving 11 bases between the germline ends. The CDR3 consists of 14 residues.

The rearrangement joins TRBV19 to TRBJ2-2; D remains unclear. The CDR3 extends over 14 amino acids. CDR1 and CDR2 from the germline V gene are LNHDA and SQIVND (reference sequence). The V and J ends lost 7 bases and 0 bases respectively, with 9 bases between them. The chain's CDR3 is CASTANPNTGELFF. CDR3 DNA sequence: TGTGCCAGTACCGCTAACCCGAACACCGGGGAGCTGTTTTTT. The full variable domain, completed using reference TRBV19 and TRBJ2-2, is DGGITQSPKYLFRKEGQNVTLSCEQNLNHDAMYWYRQDPGQGLRLIYYSQIVNDFQKGDIAEGYSVSREKKESFPLTVTSAQKNPTAFYLCASTANPNTGELFFGEGSRLTVL.

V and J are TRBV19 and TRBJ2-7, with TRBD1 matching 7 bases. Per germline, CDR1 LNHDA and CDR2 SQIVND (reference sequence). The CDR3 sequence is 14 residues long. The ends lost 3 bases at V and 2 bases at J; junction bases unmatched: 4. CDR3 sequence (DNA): TGTGCCAGTAGTATCGGACAGGTTGCCTACGAGCAGTACTTC. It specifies CASSIGQVAYEQYF.

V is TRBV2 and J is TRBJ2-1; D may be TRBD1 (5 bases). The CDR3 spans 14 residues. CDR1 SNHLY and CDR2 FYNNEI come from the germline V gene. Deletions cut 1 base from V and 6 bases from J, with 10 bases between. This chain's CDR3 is CASSEVPRANEQFF. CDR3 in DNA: TGTGCCAGCAGTGAAGTCCCCAGGGCCAATGAGCAGTTCTTC.

The CDR3 spells CASSQWGGSSDEQFF. CDR3 DNA sequence: TGTGCCAGCAGTCAATGGGGGGGCTCGTCCGATGAGCAGTTCTTC. The genes are TRBV9 and TRBJ2-1, with a possible D match to TRBD2 (7 bases). Germline V gene lookup returns CDR1 SGDLS and CDR2 YYNGEE. The CDR3 loop spans 15 amino acids. Trimming took 5 bases from V and 8 from J, leaving 20 bases between them.

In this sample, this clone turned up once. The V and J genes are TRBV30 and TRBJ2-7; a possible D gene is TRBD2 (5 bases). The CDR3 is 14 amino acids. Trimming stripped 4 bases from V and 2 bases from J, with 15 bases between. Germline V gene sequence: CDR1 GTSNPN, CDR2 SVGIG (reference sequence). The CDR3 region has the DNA TGTGCCTGGACCCCCGGGATGCGCACCTACGAGCAGTACTTC. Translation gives CAWTPGMRTYEQYF. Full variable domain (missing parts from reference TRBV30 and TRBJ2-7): SQTIHQWPATLVQPVGSPLSLECTVEGTSNPNLYWYRQAAGRGLQLLFYSVGIGQISSEVPQNLSASRPQDRQFILSSKKLLLSDSGFYLCAWTPGMRTYEQYFGPGTRLTVT.

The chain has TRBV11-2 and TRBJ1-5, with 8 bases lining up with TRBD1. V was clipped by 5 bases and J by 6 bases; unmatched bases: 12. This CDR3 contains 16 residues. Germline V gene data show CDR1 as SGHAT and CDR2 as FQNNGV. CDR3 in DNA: TGTGCCAGCAGCGTGGGACAGGCCAACTCGGGTCAGCCCCAGCATTTT. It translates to CASSVGQANSGQPQHF.

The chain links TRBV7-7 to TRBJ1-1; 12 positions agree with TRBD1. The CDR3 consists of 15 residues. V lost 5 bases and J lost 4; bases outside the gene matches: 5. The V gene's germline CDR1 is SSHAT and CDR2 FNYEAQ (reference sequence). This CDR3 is CASSPGTGGSTEAFF. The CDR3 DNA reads TGTGCCAGCAGCCCGGGGACAGGGGGCAGCACTGAAGCTTTCTTT.

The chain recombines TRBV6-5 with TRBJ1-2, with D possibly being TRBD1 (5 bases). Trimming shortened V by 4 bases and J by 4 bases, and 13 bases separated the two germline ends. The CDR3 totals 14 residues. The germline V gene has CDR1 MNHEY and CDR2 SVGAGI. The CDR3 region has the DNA TGTGCCAGCAGTTTCCCCCAGGGCCCCTATGGCTACACCTTC. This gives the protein CASSFPQGPYGYTF.

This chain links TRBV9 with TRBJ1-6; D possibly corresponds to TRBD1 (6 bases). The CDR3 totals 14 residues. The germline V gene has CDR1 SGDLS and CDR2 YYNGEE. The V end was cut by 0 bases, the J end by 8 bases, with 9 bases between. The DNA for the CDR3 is TGTGCCAGCAGCGTAGCGGGGGGCCATTCACCCCTCCACTTT. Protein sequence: CASSVAGGHSPLHF.

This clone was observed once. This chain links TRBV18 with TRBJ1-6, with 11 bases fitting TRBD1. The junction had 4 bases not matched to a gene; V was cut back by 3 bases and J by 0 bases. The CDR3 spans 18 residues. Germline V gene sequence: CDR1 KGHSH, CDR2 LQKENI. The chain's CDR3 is CASSPGTGGISYNSPLHF. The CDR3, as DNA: TGTGCCAGCTCACCCGGGACAGGGGGGATCTCCTATAATTCACCCCTCCACTTT.

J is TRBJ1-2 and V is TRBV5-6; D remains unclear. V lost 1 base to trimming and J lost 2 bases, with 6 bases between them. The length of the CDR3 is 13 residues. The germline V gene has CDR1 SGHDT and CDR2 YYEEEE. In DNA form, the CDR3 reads TGTGCCAGCAGCTTGACAAGAAACTATGGCTACACCTTC. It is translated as CASSLTRNYGYTF.

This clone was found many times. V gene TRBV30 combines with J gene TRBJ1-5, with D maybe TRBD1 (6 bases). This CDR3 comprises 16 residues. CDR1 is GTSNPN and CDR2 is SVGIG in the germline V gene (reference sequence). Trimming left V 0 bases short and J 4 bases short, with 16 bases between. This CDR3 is CAWSVQGRRRNQPQHF. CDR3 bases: TGTGCCTGGAGTGTACAGGGCCGCAGGAGGAATCAGCCCCAGCATTTT.

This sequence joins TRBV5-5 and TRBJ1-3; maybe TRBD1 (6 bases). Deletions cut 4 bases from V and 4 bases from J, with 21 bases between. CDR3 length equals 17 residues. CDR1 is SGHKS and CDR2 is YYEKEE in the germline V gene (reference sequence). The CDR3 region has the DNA TGTGCCAGCAGCCTGCTCCCTCCCGACAGGCCCGGAAACACCATATATTTT. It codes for CASSLLPPDRPGNTIYF.

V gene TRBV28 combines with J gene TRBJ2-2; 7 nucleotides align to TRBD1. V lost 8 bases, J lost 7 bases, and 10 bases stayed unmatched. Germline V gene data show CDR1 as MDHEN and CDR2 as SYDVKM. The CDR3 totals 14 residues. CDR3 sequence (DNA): TGTGCCAGCCACAGGGGTTCTAAGGGCGGGGAGCTGTTTTTT. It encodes CASHRGSKGGELFF.